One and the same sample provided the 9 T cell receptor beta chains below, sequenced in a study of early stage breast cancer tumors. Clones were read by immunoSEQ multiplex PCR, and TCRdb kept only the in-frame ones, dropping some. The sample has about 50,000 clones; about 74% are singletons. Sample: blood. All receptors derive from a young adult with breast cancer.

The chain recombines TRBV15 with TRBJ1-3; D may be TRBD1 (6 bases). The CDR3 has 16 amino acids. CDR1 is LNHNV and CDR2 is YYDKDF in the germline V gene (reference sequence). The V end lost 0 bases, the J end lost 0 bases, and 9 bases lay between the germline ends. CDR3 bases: TGTGCCACCAGCAGAGATTTGACAGGCTCTGGAAACACCATATATTTT. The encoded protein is CATSRDLTGSGNTIYF.

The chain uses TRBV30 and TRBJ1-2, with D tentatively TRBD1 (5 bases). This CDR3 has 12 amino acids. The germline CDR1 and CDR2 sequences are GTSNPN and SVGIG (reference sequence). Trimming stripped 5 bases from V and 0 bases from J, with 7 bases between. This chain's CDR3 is CAWDSPNYGYTF. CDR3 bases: TGTGCCTGGGACAGTCCTAACTATGGCTACACCTTC.

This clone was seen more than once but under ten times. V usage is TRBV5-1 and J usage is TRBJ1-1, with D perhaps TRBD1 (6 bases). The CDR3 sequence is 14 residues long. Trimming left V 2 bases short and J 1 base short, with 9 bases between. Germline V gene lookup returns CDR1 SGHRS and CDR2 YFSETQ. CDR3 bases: TGCGCCAGCAGCTTTGGACAGCAGAACACTGAAGCTTTCTTT. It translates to CASSFGQQNTEAFF.

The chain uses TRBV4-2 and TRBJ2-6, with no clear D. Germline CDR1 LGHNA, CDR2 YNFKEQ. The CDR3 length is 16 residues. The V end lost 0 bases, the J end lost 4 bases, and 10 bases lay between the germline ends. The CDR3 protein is CASSQDKGTGANVLTF. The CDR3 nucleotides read TGTGCCAGCAGCCAAGATAAGGGAACCGGGGCCAACGTCCTGACTTTC.

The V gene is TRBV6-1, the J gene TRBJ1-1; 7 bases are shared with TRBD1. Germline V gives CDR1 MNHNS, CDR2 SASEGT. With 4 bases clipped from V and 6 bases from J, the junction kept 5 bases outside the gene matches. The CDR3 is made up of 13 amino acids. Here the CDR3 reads CASSVEGAAEAFF. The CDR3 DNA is TGTGCCAGCAGTGTTGAGGGGGCCGCTGAAGCTTTCTTT.

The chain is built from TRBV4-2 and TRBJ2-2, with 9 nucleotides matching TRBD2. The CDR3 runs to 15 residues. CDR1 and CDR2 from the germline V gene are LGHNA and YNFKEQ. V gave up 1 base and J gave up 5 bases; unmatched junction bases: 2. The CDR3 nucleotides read TGTGCCAGCAGCCAAGTTAGCGGGAGTACCGGGGAGCTGTTTTTT. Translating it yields CASSQVSGSTGELFF.

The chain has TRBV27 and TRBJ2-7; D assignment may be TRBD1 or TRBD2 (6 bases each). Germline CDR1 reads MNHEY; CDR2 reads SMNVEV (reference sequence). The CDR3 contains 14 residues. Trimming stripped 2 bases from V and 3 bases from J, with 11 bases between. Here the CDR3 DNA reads TGTGCCAGCAGTTTAAGGGGGGACATCTACGAGCAGTACTTC. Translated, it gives CASSLRGDIYEQYF.

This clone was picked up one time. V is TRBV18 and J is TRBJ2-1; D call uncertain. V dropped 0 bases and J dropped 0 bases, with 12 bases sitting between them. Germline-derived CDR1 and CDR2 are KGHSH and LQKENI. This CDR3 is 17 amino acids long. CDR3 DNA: TGTGCCAGCTCACCACCCGGGTTCGGTTACTCCTACAATGAGCAGTTCTTC. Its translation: CASSPPGFGYSYNEQFF.

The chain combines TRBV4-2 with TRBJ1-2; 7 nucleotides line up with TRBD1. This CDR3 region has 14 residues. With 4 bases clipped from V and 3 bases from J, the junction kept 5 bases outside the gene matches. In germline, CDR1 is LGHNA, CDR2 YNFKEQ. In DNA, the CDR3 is TGTGCCAGCAGCCCCAGGGGGACGGACTATGGCTACACCTTC. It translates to CASSPRGTDYGYTF.